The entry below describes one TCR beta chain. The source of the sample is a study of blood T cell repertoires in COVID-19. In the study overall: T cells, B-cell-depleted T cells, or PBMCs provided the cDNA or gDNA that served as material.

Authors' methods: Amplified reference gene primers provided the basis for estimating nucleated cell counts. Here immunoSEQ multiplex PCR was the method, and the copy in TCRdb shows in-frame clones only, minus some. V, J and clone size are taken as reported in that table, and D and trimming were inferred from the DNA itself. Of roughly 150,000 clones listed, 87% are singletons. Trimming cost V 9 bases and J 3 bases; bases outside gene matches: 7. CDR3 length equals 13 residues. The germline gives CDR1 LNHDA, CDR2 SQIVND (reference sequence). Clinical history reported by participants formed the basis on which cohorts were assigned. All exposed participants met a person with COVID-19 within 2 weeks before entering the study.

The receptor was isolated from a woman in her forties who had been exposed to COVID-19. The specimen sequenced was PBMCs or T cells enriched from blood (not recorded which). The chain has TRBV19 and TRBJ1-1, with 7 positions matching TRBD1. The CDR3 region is CASQRDSYTEAFF. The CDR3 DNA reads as TGTGCCAGCCAACGGGACAGTTACACTGAAGCTTTCTTT. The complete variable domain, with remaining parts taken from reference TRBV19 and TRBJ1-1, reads DGGITQSPKYLFRKEGQNVTLSCEQNLNHDAMYWYRQDPGQGLRLIYYSQIVNDFQKGDIAEGYSVSREKKESFPLTVTSAQKNPTAFYLCASQRDSYTEAFFGQGTRLTVV.